This T cell receptor (beta chain) was documented in a study of T cell repertoires in cytomegalovirus infection. Study information: CMV epitopes used comprised recently identified HLA-C-restricted ones and well-studied HLA-B-restricted ones.

This clonotype has only a few counts. What it binds is unknown. Study outcomes and limitations: Carriers of CMV plus the relevant HLA were identified by cumulative public TCR beta family frequency.

The germline CDR1 and CDR2 sequences are SGHRS and YFSETQ. CDR3 length equals 17 residues. The ends lost 5 bases at V and 0 bases at J; junction bases unmatched: 8. One entry per CDR3 protein, called by TCRdb with MiXCR from the reads. The table shows over 250,000 distinct CDR3 sequences, with 22% occurring only once. The chain combines TRBV5-1 with TRBJ1-4, with 9 bases lining up with TRBD1. The sequence was collected from a human donor in good health (CMV status not recorded). Some clones in this sample may be carry-over from other donors' samples. The sequences come from cultured PBMCs, collected from culture after CMV antigen stimulation. The CDR3 DNA is TGCGCCAGCAGTCGGGGACAGGGCTTCGCAACTAATGAAAAACTGTTTTTT. As protein: CASSRGQGFATNEKLFF.